This T cell receptor beta chain derives from a study of a mutant IDH1 vaccine in newly diagnosed glioma. Study in general: At week 35 came visit V12, and visit V13 followed at week 47.

Sequencing was performed with immunoSEQ multiplex PCR; in TCRdb, only in-frame clones are kept and a portion is missing. The repertoire holds tens of thousands of clones, with about 85% as singletons. As to this clone: Its specificity is unknown.

Time point given: week 35, safety follow-up. Each vaccine dose was 300 ug of mutant IDH1 20-mer peptide, with topical imiquimod. The CDR3 runs to 15 residues. Germline V gene lookup returns CDR1 MRHNA and CDR2 SNTAGT. Trimming cost V 2 bases and J 1 base; bases outside gene matches: 1. The chain has TRBV6-4 and TRBJ2-1, with 8 bases aligning to TRBD2. This clonotype originated in a woman aged 18-29 years with glioma. The sample was PBMCs, taken from a glioma patient whose treatment included an IDH1 peptide vaccine. The CDR3 protein is CASSDRGGSYNEQFF. The CDR3 DNA reads TGTGCCAGCAGTGACCGGGGGGGTTCCTACAATGAGCAGTTCTTC.